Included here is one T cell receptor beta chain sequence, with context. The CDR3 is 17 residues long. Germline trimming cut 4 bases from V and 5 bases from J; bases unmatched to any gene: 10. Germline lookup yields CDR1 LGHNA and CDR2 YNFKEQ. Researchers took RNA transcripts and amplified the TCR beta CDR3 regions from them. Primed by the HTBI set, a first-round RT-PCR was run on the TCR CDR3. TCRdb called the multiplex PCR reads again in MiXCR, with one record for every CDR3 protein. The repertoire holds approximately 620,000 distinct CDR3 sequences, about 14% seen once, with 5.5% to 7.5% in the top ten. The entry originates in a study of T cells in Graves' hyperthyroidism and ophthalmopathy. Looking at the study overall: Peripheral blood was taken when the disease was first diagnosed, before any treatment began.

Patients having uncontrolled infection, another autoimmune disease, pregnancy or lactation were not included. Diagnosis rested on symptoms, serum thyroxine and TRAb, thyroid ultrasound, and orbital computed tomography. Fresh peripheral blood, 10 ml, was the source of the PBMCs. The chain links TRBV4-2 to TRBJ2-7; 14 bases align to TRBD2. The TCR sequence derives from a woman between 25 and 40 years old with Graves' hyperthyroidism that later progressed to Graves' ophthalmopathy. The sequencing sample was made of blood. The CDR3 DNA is TGTGCCAGCAGCCGCTTCATCGGACTAGCGGGAGGAAACGAGCAGTACTTC. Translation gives CASSRFIGLAGGNEQYF.